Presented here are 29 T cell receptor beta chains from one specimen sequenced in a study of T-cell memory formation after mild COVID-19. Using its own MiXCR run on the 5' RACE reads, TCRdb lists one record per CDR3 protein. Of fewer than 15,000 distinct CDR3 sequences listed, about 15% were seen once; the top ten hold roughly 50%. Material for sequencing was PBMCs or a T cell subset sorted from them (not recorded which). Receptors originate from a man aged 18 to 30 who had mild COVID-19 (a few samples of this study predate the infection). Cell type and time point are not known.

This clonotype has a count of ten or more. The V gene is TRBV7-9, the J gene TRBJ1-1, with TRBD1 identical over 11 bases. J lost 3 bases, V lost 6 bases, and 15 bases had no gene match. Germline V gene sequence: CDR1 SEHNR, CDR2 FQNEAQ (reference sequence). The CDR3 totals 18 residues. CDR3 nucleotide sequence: TGTGCCAGCAGTTTCCGCCGGGACAGGGGGGAGAGCCACACTGAAGCTTTCTTT. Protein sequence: CASSFRRDRGESHTEAFF.

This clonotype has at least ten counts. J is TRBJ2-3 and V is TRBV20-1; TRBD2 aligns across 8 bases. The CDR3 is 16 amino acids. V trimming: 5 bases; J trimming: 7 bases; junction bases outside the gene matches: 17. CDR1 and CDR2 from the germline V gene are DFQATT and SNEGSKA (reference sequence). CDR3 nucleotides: TGCAGTGCTGATCTCCATCGGCGGGGGGCCGCAAATACGCAGTATTTT. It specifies CSADLHRRGAANTQYF.

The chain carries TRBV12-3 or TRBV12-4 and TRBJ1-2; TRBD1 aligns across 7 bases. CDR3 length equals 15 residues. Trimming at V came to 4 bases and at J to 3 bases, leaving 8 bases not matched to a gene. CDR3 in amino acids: CASSWDRPTYYGYTF. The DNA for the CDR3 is TGTGCCAGCAGTTGGGACAGACCAACTTACTATGGCTACACCTTC.

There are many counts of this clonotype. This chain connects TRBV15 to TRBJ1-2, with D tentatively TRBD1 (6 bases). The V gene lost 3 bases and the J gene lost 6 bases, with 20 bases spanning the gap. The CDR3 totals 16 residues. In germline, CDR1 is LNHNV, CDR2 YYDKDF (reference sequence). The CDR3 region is CATSSGGISGVNGYTF. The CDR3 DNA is TGTGCCACCAGCAGTGGAGGGATCTCAGGGGTAAATGGCTACACCTTC. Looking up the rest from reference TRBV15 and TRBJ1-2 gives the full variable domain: DAMVIQNPRYQVTQFGKPVTLSCSQTLNHNVMYWYQQKSSQAPKLLFHYYDKDFNNEADTPDNFQSRRPNTSFCFLDIRSPGLGDTAMYLCATSSGGISGVNGYTFGSGTRLTVV.

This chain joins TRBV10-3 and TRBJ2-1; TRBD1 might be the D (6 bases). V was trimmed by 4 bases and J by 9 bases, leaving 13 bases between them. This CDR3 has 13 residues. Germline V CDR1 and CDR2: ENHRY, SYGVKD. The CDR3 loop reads CAISAGDTSEQFF. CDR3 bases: TGTGCCATCAGTGCAGGGGATACGAGTGAGCAGTTCTTC.

CDR3 nucleotides: TGTGCCATCAGTGATGTAGGTGGTCACACTGTGCGGGAGACCCAGTACTTC. It specifies CAISDVGGHTVRETQYF. V usage is TRBV10-3 and J usage is TRBJ2-5; D remains unclear. The germline V and J ends were trimmed by 3 bases and 5 bases, with 22 bases remaining between them. From germline, CDR1 is ENHRY and CDR2 SYGVKD. The CDR3 loop spans 17 amino acids.

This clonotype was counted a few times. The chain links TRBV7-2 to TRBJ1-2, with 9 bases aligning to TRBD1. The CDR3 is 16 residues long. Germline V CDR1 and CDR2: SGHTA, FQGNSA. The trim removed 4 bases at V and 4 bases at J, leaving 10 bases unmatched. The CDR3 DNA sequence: TGTGCCAGCAGCTCATACCGGGACAGGGTTAGCTATGGCTACACCTTC. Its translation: CASSSYRDRVSYGYTF.

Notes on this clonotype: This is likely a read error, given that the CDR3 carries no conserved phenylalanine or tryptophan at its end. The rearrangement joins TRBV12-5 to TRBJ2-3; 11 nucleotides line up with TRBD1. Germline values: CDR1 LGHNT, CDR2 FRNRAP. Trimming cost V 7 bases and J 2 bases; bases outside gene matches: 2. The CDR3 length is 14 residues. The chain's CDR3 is CASDGQGATDTQYI. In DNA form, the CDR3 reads TGTGCTAGTGACGGACAGGGGGCCACAGATACGCAGTATATT.

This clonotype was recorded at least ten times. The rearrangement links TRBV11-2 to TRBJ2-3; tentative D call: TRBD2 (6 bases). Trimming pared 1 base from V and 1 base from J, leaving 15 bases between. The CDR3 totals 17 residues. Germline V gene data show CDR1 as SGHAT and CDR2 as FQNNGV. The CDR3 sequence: CASSLGRWGVRTDTQYF. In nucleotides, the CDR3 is TGTGCCAGCAGCTTAGGGCGATGGGGGGTCCGCACAGATACGCAGTATTTT.

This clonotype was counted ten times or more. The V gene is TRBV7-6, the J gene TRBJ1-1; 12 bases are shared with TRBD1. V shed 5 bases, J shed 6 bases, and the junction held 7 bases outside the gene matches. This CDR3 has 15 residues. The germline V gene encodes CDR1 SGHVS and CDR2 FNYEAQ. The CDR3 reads CASSPGDRGRAEAFF. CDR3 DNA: TGTGCCAGCAGCCCCGGGGACAGGGGGCGGGCTGAAGCTTTCTTT.

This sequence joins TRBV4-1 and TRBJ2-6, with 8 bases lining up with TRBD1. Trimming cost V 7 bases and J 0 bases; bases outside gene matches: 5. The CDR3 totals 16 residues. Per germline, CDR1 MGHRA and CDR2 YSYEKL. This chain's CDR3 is CASTQGAYSGANVLTF. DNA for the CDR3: TGCGCCAGCACCCAGGGGGCCTACTCTGGGGCCAACGTCCTGACTTTC.

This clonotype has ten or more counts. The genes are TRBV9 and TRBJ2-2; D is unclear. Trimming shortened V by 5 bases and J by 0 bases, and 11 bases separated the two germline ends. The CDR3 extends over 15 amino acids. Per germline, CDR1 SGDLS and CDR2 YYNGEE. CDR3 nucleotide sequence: TGTGCCAGCAGTGCCCGGGCAGCGAACACCGGGGAGCTGTTTTTT. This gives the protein CASSARAANTGELFF.

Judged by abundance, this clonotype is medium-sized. The CDR3 DNA sequence: TGTGCCAGCAGCTCTACGGGGAACATTCAGTACTTC. Encoded protein: CASSSTGNIQYF. This sequence joins TRBV11-2 and TRBJ2-4; TRBD2 is a possible D gene (5 bases). Trimming shortened V by 4 bases and J by 7 bases, and 8 bases separated the two germline ends. This CDR3 has 12 amino acids. CDR1 is SGHAT, CDR2 FQNNGV, per germline.

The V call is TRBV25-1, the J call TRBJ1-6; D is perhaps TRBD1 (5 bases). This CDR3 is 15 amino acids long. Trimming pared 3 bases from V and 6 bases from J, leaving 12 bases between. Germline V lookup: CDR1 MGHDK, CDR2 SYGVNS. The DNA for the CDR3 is TGTGCCAGCAGTGATCCCCAAGGGGCTAATTCACCCCTCCACTTT. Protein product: CASSDPQGANSPLHF.

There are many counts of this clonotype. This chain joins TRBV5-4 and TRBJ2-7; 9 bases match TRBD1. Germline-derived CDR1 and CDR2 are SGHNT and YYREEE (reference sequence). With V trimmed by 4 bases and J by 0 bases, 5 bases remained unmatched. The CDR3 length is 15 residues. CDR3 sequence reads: CASSLDRGASYEQYF. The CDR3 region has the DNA TGTGCCAGCAGCCTAGACAGGGGGGCCTCCTACGAGCAGTACTTC.

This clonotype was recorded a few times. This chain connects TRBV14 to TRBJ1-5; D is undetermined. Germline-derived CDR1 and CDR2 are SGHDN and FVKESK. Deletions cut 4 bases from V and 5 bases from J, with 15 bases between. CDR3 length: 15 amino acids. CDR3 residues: CASSPPLGWYQPQHF. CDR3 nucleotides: TGTGCCAGCAGCCCGCCCCTGGGGTGGTATCAGCCCCAGCATTTT.

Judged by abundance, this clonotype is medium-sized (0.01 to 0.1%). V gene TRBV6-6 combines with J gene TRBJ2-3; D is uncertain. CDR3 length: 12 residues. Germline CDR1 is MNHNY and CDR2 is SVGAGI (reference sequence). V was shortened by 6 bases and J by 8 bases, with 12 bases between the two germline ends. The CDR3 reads CASSPRVRTQYF. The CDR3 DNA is TGTGCCAGCAGCCCAAGAGTCCGTACGCAGTATTTT.

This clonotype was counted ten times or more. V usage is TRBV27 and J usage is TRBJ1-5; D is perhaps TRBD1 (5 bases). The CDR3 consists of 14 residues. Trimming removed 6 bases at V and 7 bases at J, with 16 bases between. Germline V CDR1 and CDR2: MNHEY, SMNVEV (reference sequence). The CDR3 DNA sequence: TGTGCCAGCAGCCACGGACAAATGGGCCAGCCCCAGCATTTT. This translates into CASSHGQMGQPQHF.

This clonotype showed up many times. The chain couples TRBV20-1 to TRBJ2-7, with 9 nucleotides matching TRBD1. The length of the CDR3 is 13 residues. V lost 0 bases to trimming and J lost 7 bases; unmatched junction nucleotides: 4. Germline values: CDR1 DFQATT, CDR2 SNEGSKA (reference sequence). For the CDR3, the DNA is TGCAGTGCTAGAGAACAGGGGGCTTGGGAGCAGTACTTC. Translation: CSAREQGAWEQYF.

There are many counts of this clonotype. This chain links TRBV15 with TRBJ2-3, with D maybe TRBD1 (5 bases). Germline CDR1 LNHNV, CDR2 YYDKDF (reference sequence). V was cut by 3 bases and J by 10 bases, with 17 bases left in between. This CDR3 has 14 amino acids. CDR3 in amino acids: CATSSAHSGFAQYF. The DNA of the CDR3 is TGTGCCACCAGCAGCGCCCATTCAGGGTTTGCGCAGTATTTT.

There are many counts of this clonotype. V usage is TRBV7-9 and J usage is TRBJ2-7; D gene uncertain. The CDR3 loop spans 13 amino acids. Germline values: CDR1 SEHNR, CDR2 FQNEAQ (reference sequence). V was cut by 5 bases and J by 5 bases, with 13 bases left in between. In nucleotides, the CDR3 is TGTGCCAGCAGCCCGAAAAGACGGCACGAGCAGTACGTC. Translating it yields CASSPKRRHEQYV.

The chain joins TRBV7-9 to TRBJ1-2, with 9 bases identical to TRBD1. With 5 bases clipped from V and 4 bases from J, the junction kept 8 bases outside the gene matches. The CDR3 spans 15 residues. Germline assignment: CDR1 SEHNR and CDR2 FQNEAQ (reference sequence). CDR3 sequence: CASSPKGQGPYGYTF. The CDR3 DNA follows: TGTGCCAGCAGCCCCAAGGGACAGGGACCCTATGGCTACACCTTC. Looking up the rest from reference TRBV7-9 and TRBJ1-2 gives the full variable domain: DTGVSQNPRHKITKRGQNVTFRCDPISEHNRLYWYRQTLGQGPEFLTYFQNEAQLEKSRLLSDRFSAERPKGSFSTLEIQRTEQGDSAMYLCASSPKGQGPYGYTFGSGTRLTVV.

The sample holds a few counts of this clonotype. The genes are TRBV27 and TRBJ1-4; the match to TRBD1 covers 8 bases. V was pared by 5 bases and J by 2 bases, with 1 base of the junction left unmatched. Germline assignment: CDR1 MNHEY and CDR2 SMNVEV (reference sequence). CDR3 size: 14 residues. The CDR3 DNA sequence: TGTGCCAGCAGTCGGACAGGGACTAATGAAAAACTGTTTTTT. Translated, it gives CASSRTGTNEKLFF.

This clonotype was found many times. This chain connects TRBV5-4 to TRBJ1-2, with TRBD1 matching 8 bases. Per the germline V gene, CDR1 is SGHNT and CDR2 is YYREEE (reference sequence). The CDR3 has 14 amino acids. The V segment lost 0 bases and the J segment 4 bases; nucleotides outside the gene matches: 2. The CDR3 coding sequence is TGTGCCAGCAGCTTGGGACAGGGGAGCTATGGCTACACCTTC. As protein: CASSLGQGSYGYTF.

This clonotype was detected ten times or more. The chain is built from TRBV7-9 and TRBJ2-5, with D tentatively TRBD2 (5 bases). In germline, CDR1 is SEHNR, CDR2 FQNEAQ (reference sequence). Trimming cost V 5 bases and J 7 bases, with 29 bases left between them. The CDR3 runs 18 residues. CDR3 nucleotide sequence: TGTGCCAGCAGCCCCCTCGTCGGGCGGGCCTCACCGGCGGGGACCCAGTACTTC. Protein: CASSPLVGRASPAGTQYF.

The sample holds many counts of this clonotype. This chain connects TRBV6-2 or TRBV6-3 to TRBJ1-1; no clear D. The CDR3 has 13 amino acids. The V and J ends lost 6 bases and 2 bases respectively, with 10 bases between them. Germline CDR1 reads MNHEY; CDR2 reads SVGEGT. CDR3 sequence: CASRGGVNTEAFF. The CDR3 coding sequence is TGTGCCAGCAGGGGTGGGGTCAACACTGAAGCTTTCTTT.

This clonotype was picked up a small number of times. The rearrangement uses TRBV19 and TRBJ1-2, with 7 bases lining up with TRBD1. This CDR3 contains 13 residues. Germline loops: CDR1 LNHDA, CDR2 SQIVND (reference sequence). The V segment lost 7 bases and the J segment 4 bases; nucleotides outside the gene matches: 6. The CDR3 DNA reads TGTGCCAGTAACAGGACAGGCCCCTATGGCTACACCTTC. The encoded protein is CASNRTGPYGYTF.

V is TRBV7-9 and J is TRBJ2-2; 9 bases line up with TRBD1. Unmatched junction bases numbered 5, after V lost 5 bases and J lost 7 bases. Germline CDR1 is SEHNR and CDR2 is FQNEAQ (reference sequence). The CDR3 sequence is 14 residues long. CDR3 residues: CASSEDRGIGELFF. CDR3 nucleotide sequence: TGTGCCAGCAGCGAAGACAGGGGGATCGGGGAGCTGTTTTTT.

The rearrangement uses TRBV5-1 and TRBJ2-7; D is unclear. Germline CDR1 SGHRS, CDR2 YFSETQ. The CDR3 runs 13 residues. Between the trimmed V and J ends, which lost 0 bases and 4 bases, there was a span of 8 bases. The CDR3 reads CASSLGSQYEQYV. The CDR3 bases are TGCGCCAGCAGCTTGGGGTCCCAATACGAGCAGTACGTC.